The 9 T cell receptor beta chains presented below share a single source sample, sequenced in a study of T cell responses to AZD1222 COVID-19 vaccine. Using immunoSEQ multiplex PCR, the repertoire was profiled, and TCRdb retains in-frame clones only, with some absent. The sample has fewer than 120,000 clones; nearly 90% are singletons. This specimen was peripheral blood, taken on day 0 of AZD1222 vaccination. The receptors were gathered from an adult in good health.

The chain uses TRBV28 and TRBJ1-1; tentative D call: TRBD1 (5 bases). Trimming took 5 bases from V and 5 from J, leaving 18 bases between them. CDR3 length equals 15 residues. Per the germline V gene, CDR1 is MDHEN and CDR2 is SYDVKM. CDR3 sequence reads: CASSPHEGRGTEAFF. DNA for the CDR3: TGTGCCAGCAGTCCCCATGAGGGGCGGGGGACTGAAGCTTTCTTT.

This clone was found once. The CDR3 nucleotides read TGTGCCAGCAGTTCAAGGGGTCTAGCGGACAATGAGCAGTTCTTC. Its translation is CASSSRGLADNEQFF. The chain carries TRBV5-4 and TRBJ2-1; 7 positions match TRBD2. The CDR3 sequence is 15 residues long. With 5 bases clipped from V and 5 bases from J, the junction kept 10 bases outside the gene matches. The germline V gene has CDR1 SGHNT and CDR2 YYREEE (reference sequence).

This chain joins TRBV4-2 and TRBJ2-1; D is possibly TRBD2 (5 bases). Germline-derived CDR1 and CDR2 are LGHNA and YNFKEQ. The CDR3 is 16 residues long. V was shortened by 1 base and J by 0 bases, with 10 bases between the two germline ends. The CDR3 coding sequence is TGTGCCAGCAGCCAAGGGCTGGGGAGCTCCTACAATGAGCAGTTCTTC. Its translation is CASSQGLGSSYNEQFF.

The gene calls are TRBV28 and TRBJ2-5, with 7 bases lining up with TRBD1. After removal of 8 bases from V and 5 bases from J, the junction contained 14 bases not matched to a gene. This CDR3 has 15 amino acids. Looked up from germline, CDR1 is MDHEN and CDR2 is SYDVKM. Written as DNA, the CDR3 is TGTGCCAGCCAAAAGGGGGACAGAGTCGTGGAGACCCAGTACTTC. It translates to CASQKGDRVVETQYF.

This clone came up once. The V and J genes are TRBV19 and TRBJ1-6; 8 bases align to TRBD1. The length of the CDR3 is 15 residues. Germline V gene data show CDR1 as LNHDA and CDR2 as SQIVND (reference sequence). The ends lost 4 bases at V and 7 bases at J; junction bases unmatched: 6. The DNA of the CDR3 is TGTGCCAGTAGTAAAAACAGGGGGACGAATTCACCCCTCCACTTT. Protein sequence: CASSKNRGTNSPLHF.

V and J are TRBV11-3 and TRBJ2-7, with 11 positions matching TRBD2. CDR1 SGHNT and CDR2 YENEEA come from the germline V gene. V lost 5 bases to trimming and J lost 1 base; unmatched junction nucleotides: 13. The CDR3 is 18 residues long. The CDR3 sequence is CASSLTSGTSVGSYEQYF. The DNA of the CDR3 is TGTGCCAGCAGCCTGACTAGCGGGACGTCGGTAGGTTCCTACGAGCAGTACTTC.

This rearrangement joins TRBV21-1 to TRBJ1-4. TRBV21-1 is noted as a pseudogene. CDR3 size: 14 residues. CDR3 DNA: TGTGCCAGCGACGTTCACCGAACTAATGAAAAACTGTTTTTT. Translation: CASDVHRTNEKLFF.

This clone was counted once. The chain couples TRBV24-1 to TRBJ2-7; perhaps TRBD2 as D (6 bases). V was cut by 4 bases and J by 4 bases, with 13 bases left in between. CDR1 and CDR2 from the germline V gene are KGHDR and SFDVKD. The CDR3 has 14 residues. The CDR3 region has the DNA TGTGCCACCAGTGAGGAGGGGAAGGAATACGAGCAGTACTTC. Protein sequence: CATSEEGKEYEQYF.

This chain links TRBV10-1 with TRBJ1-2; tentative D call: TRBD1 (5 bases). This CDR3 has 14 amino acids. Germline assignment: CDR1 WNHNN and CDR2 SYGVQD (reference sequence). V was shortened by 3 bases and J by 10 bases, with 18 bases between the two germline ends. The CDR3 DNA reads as TGCGCCAGCAGTGAATGGGGGACGCAAGCCATCTACACCTTC. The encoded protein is CASSEWGTQAIYTF.